This passage covers 5 T cell receptor beta chains from one sample sequenced in a study of T-cell reconstitution after alpha-beta-depleted transplantation in children. Preparation of the TCRbeta library was carried out with unique molecular identifiers. In TCRdb, the PCR reads were re-called with MiXCR into one record per CDR3 protein. The sample has 300,000 to 400,000 distinct CDR3 sequences; around 25% are singletons. The sample here was PBMCs, mostly from graft donor cells, taken 180 days after TCRalphabeta/CD19-depleted stem cell transplant. All receptors derive from a male patient younger than 18 who had a stem cell transplant for acute lymphoblastic leukemia, so the T cells may come from the graft donor.

The chain has TRBV5-1 and TRBJ1-1, with D perhaps matching TRBD1 (5 bases). This CDR3 spans 14 amino acids. CDR1 is SGHRS and CDR2 is YFSETQ in the germline V gene. The V gene lost 0 bases and the J gene lost 4 bases, with 10 bases spanning the gap. Here the CDR3 reads CASSLGGKSTEAFF. The CDR3 nucleotides read TGCGCCAGCAGCTTGGGGGGGAAAAGCACTGAAGCTTTCTTT.

V usage is TRBV13 and J usage is TRBJ2-7, with 9 bases aligning to TRBD1. Germline-derived CDR1 and CDR2 are PRHDT and FYEKMQ (reference sequence). This CDR3 has 16 amino acids. V was clipped by 5 bases and J by 0 bases; unmatched bases: 8. CDR3 sequence (DNA): TGTGCCAGCAGCCTCCCCGGGACAGGGAACTCCTACGAGCAGTACTTC. Protein product: CASSLPGTGNSYEQYF.

This clonotype was seen only a few times. This chain joins TRBV20-1 and TRBJ2-7, with a tentative D call TRBD2 (5 bases). Germline lookup yields CDR1 DFQATT and CDR2 SNEGSKA (reference sequence). Trimming stripped 5 bases from V and 0 bases from J, with 11 bases between. CDR3 length equals 13 residues. The chain's CDR3 is CSARSGTSYEQYF. The CDR3 DNA follows: TGCAGTGCTCGGAGCGGAACCTCCTACGAGCAGTACTTC.

This clonotype was seen a handful of times. This rearrangement joins TRBV10-2 to TRBJ2-5, with a possible D match to TRBD2 (5 bases). This CDR3 is 13 amino acids long. V lost 5 bases and J 3 bases, leaving 10 bases between the germline ends. The germline V gene has CDR1 WSHSY and CDR2 SAAADI. The CDR3 region is CASSLTGKETQYF. The CDR3 DNA sequence: TGCGCCAGCAGTCTGACGGGAAAAGAGACCCAGTACTTC.

The CDR3 coding sequence is TGTGCCAGCAGCGGCGGGAGAAAGGGAGCCTACGAGCAGTACTTC. Amino acids: CASSGGRKGAYEQYF. The J gene is TRBJ2-7, the V gene TRBV12-3 or TRBV12-4; 7 positions agree with TRBD2. The CDR3 length is 15 residues. V was pared by 6 bases and J by 2 bases, with 10 bases of the junction left unmatched.